Listed below are T cell receptor beta chains from one sample, sequenced in a study of blood T cell repertoires in COVID-19. The method was immunoSEQ multiplex PCR; TCRdb's version includes in-frame clones alone and lacks a portion of them. The repertoire holds a few hundred thousand clones, with 85% as singletons. Sequencing was performed on PBMCs or T cells enriched from blood (not recorded which). These receptors all come from a man aged 40-50 years who had recovered from COVID-19. Both conserved end residues are part of each CDR3. A D gene is named only where the DNA matches it firmly. The listing skips clone size in some rows; elsewhere it reads once, few, many or a size class.

V gene	J gene	clone size	D gene	CDR3 protein	CDR3 DNA
TRBV9	TRBJ1-3	.	.	CASSPWLGLGGNTIYF	TGTGCCAGCAGCCCCTGGTTGGGGCTTGGAGGAAACACCATATATTTT
TRBV7-2	TRBJ2-7	.	.	CASSLEWAVSYEQYF	TGTGCCAGCAGCTTAGAGTGGGCAGTCTCCTACGAGCAGTACTTC
TRBV11-2	TRBJ2-1	.	TRBD2	CASSLGTSGNEQFF	TGTGCCAGCAGCTTAGGGACTAGCGGGAATGAGCAGTTCTTC
TRBV24-1	TRBJ1-2	.	.	CATSDLGQSYGYTF	TGTGCCACCAGTGATTTAGGACAGTCCTATGGCTACACCTTC
TRBV5-1	TRBJ1-1	once	.	CASSLRGGGRDTEAFF	TGCGCCAGCAGCTTGAGGGGCGGGGGCAGGGACACTGAAGCTTTCTTT
TRBV5-4	TRBJ1-4	once	.	CASSLQMGGSSTNEKLFF	TGTGCCAGCAGCTTGCAGATGGGGGGATCATCAACTAATGAAAAACTGTTTTTT
TRBV5-1	TRBJ2-3	.	TRBD1	CASSLGTGQGVADTQYF	TGCGCCAGCAGCTTGGGGACGGGACAGGGGGTAGCAGATACGCAGTATTTT
TRBV9	TRBJ2-2	.	.	CASSALGGANTGELFF	TGTGCCAGCAGCGCCCTAGGCGGGGCTAACACCGGGGAGCTGTTTTTT
TRBV3-1/TRBV3-2	TRBJ2-5	few	.	CASSQEGRRETQYF	TGTGCCAGCAGCCAAGAGGGGAGAAGGGAGACCCAGTACTTC
TRBV28	TRBJ1-5	.	.	CASSSGGSNQPQHF	TGTGCCAGCAGTTCGGGGGGGAGCAATCAGCCCCAGCATTTT
TRBV28	TRBJ2-7	.	.	CASSLRGAENSEQYF	TGTGCCAGCAGTTTAAGGGGTGCAGAGAACAGCGAGCAGTACTTC
TRBV19	TRBJ2-7	.	.	CASRARGLDYEQYF	TGTGCCAGTAGGGCCCGTGGCCTTGACTACGAGCAGTACTTC
TRBV30	TRBJ1-1	.	.	CAWIRGTEAFF	TGTGCCTGGATTCGGGGGACTGAAGCTTTCTTT
TRBV3-1/TRBV3-2	TRBJ1-6	.	TRBD1	CASSPTGTGVSPLHF	TGTGCCAGCAGCCCGACCGGGACAGGAGTTTCACCCCTCCACTTT
TRBV24-1	TRBJ2-1	.	TRBD2	CATSVLAGRYNEQFF	TGTGCCACCAGTGTTCTAGCGGGAAGATACAATGAGCAGTTCTTC
TRBV18	TRBJ1-5	.	.	CASSQSQIQGPKSNQPQHF	TGTGCCAGCTCACAGTCTCAGATCCAGGGCCCGAAAAGCAATCAGCCCCAGCATTTT
TRBV29-1	TRBJ2-7	.	.	CSVEGGIPYEQYF	TGCAGCGTTGAGGGCGGGATCCCCTACGAGCAGTACTTC
TRBV30	TRBJ1-5	.	.	CAWSVGRGMGQPQHF	TGTGCCTGGAGTGTCGGAAGGGGAATGGGTCAGCCCCAGCATTTT
TRBV4-2	TRBJ2-7	.	TRBD2	CASSPRGEAGDPYEQYF	TGTGCCAGCAGCCCCCGGGGGGAGGCGGGGGACCCTTACGAGCAGTACTTC
TRBV28	TRBJ1-1	.	.	CASTSPMNTEAFF	TGTGCCAGCACATCCCCTATGAACACTGAAGCTTTCTTT
TRBV6-5	TRBJ2-3	.	TRBD2	CASRTSGRSTDTQYF	TGTGCCAGCAGGACTAGCGGGAGATCGACAGATACGCAGTATTTT
TRBV5-1	TRBJ2-1	once	TRBD2	CASSFGTSGGEQFF	TGCGCCAGCAGCTTCGGGACTAGCGGGGGTGAGCAGTTCTTC
TRBV7-9	TRBJ2-1	.	TRBD2	CASSPIGLAGYNEQFF	TGTGCCAGCAGTCCTATTGGACTAGCGGGGTACAATGAGCAGTTCTTC
TRBV4-2	TRBJ2-7	.	.	CASSQDGSDYEQYF	TGTGCCAGCAGCCAAGATGGTAGCGACTACGAGCAGTACTTC
TRBV6-1	TRBJ1-2	.	.	CASSDWGTGGYTF	TGTGCCAGCAGTGATTGGGGAACAGGAGGCTACACCTTC
TRBV10-3	TRBJ1-1	few	.	CAISEVLPSGDNTEAFF	TGTGCCATCAGTGAGGTCCTCCCATCCGGGGATAACACTGAAGCTTTCTTT
TRBV28	TRBJ2-7	.	TRBD1	CASLGVGQGGSYEQYF	TGTGCCAGCCTAGGAGTTGGACAGGGTGGTTCCTACGAGCAGTACTTC
TRBV4-2	TRBJ2-1	.	.	CASSSQRYNEQFF	TGTGCCAGCAGCTCCCAGCGGTACAATGAGCAGTTCTTC
TRBV28	TRBJ1-5	.	TRBD1	CASSPDRVQPQHF	TGTGCCAGCAGCCCTGACAGGGTTCAGCCCCAGCATTTT
TRBV7-9	TRBJ2-7	few	TRBD1	CASSSGQYTTGGQYF	TGTGCCAGCAGCTCGGGACAGTATACTACAGGGGGGCAGTACTTC
TRBV9	TRBJ1-2	.	.	CASMGGLYGYTF	TGTGCCAGCATGGGTGGACTCTATGGCTACACCTTC
TRBV28	TRBJ1-3	.	.	CASSLLTGSGNTIYF	TGTGCCAGCAGTTTACTTACAGGCTCTGGAAACACCATATATTTT
TRBV5-1	TRBJ2-5	.	TRBD1	CASSLAGTGGQETQYF	TGCGCCAGCAGCCTGGCCGGGACAGGGGGACAAGAGACCCAGTACTTC
TRBV13	TRBJ1-1	.	.	CASSSRTGNTEAFF	TGTGCCAGCAGCTCCCGCACAGGGAACACTGAAGCTTTCTTT
TRBV4-1	TRBJ1-6	.	.	CASSQVQGGPPLHF	TGCGCCAGCAGCCAAGTTCAGGGAGGGCCACCCCTCCACTTT
TRBV18	TRBJ2-7	.	.	CASSPMGQNYEQYF	TGTGCCAGCTCACCTATGGGACAAAACTACGAGCAGTACTTC
TRBV6-2/TRBV6-3	TRBJ2-3	.	TRBD2	CASSSLAGVGTQYF	TGTGCCAGCAGCTCCCTGGCGGGAGTGGGTACGCAGTATTTT
TRBV3-1/TRBV3-2	TRBJ2-4	.	.	CASSQDVWGTVAKNIQYF	TGTGCCAGCAGCCAAGATGTTTGGGGGACTGTAGCCAAAAACATTCAGTACTTC
TRBV24-1	TRBJ1-2	.	.	CATSDLRGHGYTF	TGTGCCACCAGTGATTTGAGGGGCCATGGCTACACCTTC
TRBV30	TRBJ1-5	once	.	CAWSATLGGPSNQPQHF	TGTGCCTGGAGTGCGACCTTGGGGGGACCAAGCAATCAGCCCCAGCATTTT
TRBV19	TRBJ2-2	.	TRBD1	CASSILRIGTGGIGELFF	TGTGCCAGTAGTATTCTTCGTATTGGGACAGGGGGCATCGGGGAGCTGTTTTTT
TRBV28	TRBJ2-1	.	TRBD2	CASSVASGRSYNEQFF	TGTGCCAGCAGTGTCGCTAGCGGCCGCTCCTACAATGAGCAGTTCTTC
TRBV5-6	TRBJ1-2	.	TRBD1	CASSLAGQGAWGYTF	TGTGCCAGCAGCTTGGCTGGACAGGGGGCGTGGGGCTACACCTTC
TRBV14	TRBJ1-1	.	.	CASSQVIFGEAFF	TGTGCCAGCAGCCAAGTGATATTCGGTGAAGCTTTCTTT
TRBV10-3	TRBJ2-7	.	TRBD1	CASTGDLYEQYF	TGTGCCAGCACAGGGGACCTCTACGAGCAGTACTTC
TRBV3-1/TRBV3-2	TRBJ1-1	.	.	CASSLRVETEAFF	TGTGCCAGCAGCCTCCGGGTGGAAACTGAAGCTTTCTTT
TRBV24-1	TRBJ2-7	.	TRBD2	CATSDPGTSGSHEQYF	TGTGCCACCAGTGATCCCGGGACTAGCGGGTCCCACGAGCAGTACTTC
TRBV5-1	TRBJ2-3	.	TRBD1	CASSLVGRGPDTQYF	TGCGCCAGCAGCTTGGTAGGCAGGGGGCCAGATACGCAGTATTTT